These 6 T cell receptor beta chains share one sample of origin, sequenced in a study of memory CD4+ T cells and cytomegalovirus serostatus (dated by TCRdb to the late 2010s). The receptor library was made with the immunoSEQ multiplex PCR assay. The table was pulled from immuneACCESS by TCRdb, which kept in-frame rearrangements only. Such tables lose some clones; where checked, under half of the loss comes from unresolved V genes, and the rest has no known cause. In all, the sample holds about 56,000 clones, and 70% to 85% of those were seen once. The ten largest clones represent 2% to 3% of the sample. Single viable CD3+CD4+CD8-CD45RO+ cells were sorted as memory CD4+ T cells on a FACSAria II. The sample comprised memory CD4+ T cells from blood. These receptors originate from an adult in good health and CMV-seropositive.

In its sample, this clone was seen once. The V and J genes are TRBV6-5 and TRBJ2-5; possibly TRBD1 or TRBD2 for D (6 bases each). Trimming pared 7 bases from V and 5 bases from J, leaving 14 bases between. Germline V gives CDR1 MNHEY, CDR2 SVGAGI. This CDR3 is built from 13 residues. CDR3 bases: TGTGCCAGCACTAAATGGGGGGCCGAGACCCAGTACTTC. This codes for CASTKWGAETQYF.

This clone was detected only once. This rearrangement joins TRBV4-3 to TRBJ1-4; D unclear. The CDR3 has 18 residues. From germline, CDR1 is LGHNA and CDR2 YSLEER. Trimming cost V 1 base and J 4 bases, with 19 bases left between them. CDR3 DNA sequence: TGCGCCAGCAGCCAAGGCCCCCCGGTGGAGGGTGGTAATGAAAAACTGTTTTTT. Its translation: CASSQGPPVEGGNEKLFF.

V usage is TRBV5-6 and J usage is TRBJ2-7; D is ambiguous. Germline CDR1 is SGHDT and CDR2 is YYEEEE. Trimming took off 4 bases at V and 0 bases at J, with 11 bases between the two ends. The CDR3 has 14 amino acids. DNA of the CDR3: TGTGCCAGCAGCCCGGTCCCCAGCTCCTACGAGCAGTACTTC. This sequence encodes CASSPVPSSYEQYF.

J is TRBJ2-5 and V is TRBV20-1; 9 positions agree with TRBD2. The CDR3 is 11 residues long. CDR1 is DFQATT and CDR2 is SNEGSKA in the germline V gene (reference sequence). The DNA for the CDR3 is TGCAGCGCGCGGGAGGGAGAGACCCAGTACTTC. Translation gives CSAREGETQYF.

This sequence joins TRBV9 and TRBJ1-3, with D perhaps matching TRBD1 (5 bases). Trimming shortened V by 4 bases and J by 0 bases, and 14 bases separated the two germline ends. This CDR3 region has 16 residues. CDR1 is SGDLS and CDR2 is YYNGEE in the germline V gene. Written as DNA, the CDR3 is TGTGCCAGCAGCTTAGAAATGGGGCTCTCTGGAAACACCATATATTTT. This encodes CASSLEMGLSGNTIYF.

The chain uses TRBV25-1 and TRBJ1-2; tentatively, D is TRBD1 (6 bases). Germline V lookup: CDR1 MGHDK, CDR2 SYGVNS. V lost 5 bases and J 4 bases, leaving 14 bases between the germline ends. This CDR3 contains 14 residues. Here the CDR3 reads CASSPQAGAYGYTF. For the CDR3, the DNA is TGTGCCAGCAGTCCTCAGGCGGGGGCCTATGGCTACACCTTC.